This T cell receptor (beta chain) comes out of a study of blood T cell repertoires in COVID-19. As for the study in general: PBMCs, B-cell-depleted T cells, or T cells provided the cDNA or gDNA that made up the material.

This CDR3 is 13 amino acids long. Germline-derived CDR1 and CDR2 are MNHEY and SMNVEV (reference sequence). V was trimmed by 4 bases and J by 0 bases, leaving 6 bases between them. In the original processing: Estimated nucleated cell counts came from reference gene primer amplification. Profiling relied on immunoSEQ multiplex PCR, and the TCRdb table lists in-frame clones only, not all of them. Clone size and V and J calls were adopted from that table, with D and trimming inferred from the DNA. Among some 70,000 clones listed, about nine tenths were seen once. This rearrangement joins TRBV27 to TRBJ1-1; no clear D gene. This clonotype originated in a man aged 50-59 years with active COVID-19. The sample comprised peripheral blood. The CDR3 nucleotides read TGTGCCAGCAGTTCCCTAATGAACACTGAAGCTTTCTTT. This sequence encodes CASSSLMNTEAFF.